This T cell receptor beta chain was sequenced for a study of cytomegalovirus exposure and HLA in healthy donors. The germline CDR1 and CDR2 sequences are MDHEN and SYDVKM. V was pared by 4 bases and J by 2 bases, with 8 bases of the junction left unmatched. The CDR3 loop spans 15 amino acids. Amplification used 60 Vbeta primers and 13 Jbeta primers. Sequencing was performed with immunoSEQ multiplex PCR; in TCRdb, only in-frame clones are kept and a portion is missing. Of under 200,000 clones listed, about 81% are singletons. The sample comprised PBMCs. The TCR was taken from a young woman in good health and CMV-seronegative. The chain uses TRBV28 and TRBJ2-7, with 7 bases lining up with TRBD1. DNA for the CDR3: TGTGCCAGCAGTTCATCCGGGACAGAGCCCTACGAGCAGTACTTC. Translated: CASSSSGTEPYEQYF.